These 30 T cell receptor beta chains originate from one sample sequenced in a study of T-cell reconstitution after alpha-beta-depleted transplantation in children. This sample's TCRbeta library carried unique molecular identifier barcodes. TCRdb re-called the PCR reads through MiXCR, storing one row per CDR3 protein. In the table there are about 980,000 distinct CDR3 sequences, roughly 29% of which are singletons. The sequencing here drew on PBMCs, mostly from graft donor cells, taken 360 days after TCRalphabeta/CD19-depleted stem cell transplant. Every receptor here comes from a boy under two years old who had a stem cell transplant for SCID, so the T cells may come from the graft donor.

This clonotype was counted a few times. The chain employs TRBV5-1 and TRBJ2-5; TRBD1 might be the D (6 bases). CDR3 length equals 15 residues. V was cut by 0 bases and J by 3 bases, with 12 bases left in between. CDR1 SGHRS and CDR2 YFSETQ come from the germline V gene. CDR3 sequence: CASSLEQGFEETQYF. The CDR3 bases are TGCGCCAGCAGCTTGGAACAGGGCTTCGAAGAGACCCAGTACTTC.

This clonotype turned up a few times. The chain joins TRBV7-2 to TRBJ2-1; tentative D call: TRBD1 (6 bases). V was shortened by 5 bases and J by 6 bases, with 20 bases between the two germline ends. The CDR3 has 16 residues. Looked up from germline, CDR1 is SGHTA and CDR2 is FQGNSA. The CDR3 nucleotides read TGTGCCAGCAGCCCTGGACAGCGAGGGATTGGCAATGAGCAGTTCTTC. Residues: CASSPGQRGIGNEQFF.

The gene calls are TRBV7-9 and TRBJ2-7; 9 bases fit TRBD1. This CDR3 has 17 amino acids. Germline loops: CDR1 SEHNR, CDR2 FQNEAQ (reference sequence). Trimming took 4 bases from V and 6 from J; bases not matched to a gene: 16. This CDR3 is CASSSPQGDRALGEQYF. The CDR3 nucleotides are TGTGCCAGCAGCTCCCCACAGGGGGACAGGGCCCTCGGCGAGCAGTACTTC.

The DNA of the CDR3 is TGCGCCAGCAGCCAAGATGGAGGCGGGAGAGATCAGCCCCAGCATTTT. Amino acids: CASSQDGGGRDQPQHF. The chain links TRBV4-3 to TRBJ1-5; no clear D. The CDR3 is made up of 16 amino acids. Germline V gives CDR1 LGHNA, CDR2 YSLEER. V lost 0 bases to trimming and J lost 5 bases, with 14 bases between them.

The genes are TRBV12-3 or TRBV12-4 and TRBJ1-5; D is uncertain. Trimming left V 1 base short and J 16 bases short, with 17 bases between. The CDR3 is made up of 13 amino acids. The CDR3 region is CASSLDEGDPRHF. The CDR3 region has the DNA TGTGCCAGCAGTTTAGATGAGGGTGACCCCCGACATTTT.

In this sample, this clonotype turned up a few times. The chain is built from TRBV7-3 and TRBJ1-5; 7 nucleotides agree with TRBD1. The trim removed 2 bases at V and 0 bases at J, leaving 13 bases unmatched. The CDR3 runs 19 residues. CDR1 and CDR2 from the germline V gene are SGHTA and FQGTGA. This chain's CDR3 is CASSLPGGTVLNSNQPQHF. CDR3 coding DNA: TGTGCCAGCAGCTTACCCGGAGGGACAGTTCTTAATAGCAATCAGCCCCAGCATTTT.

This sequence joins TRBV5-1 and TRBJ1-2, with TRBD1 identical over 8 bases. J gave up 4 bases and V 1 base, and 6 bases lay outside the gene matches. The CDR3 consists of 15 residues. Germline V CDR1 and CDR2: SGHRS, YFSETQ. CDR3 sequence: CASSLLGQAVYGYTF. Here the CDR3 DNA reads TGCGCCAGCAGCTTGTTGGGACAGGCAGTCTATGGCTACACCTTC.

The J gene is TRBJ1-1, the V gene TRBV28; D not resolved. The germline V gene has CDR1 MDHEN and CDR2 SYDVKM. The CDR3 length is 11 residues. V lost 8 bases to trimming and J lost 7 bases, with 11 bases between them. Here the CDR3 reads CASGQPHEAFF. CDR3 sequence (DNA): TGTGCCAGCGGCCAGCCGCATGAAGCTTTCTTT. The full variable domain, rest sourced from reference TRBV28 and TRBJ1-1, is DVKVTQSSRYLVKRTGEKVFLECVQDMDHENMFWYRQDPGLGLRLIYFSYDVKMKEKGDIPEGYSVSREKKERFSLILESASTNQTSMYLCASGQPHEAFFGQGTRLTVV.

This clonotype showed up just a few times. The V gene is TRBV15, the J gene TRBJ1-2; 8 nucleotides align to TRBD1. Per germline, CDR1 LNHNV and CDR2 YYDKDF (reference sequence). The CDR3 loop spans 14 amino acids. With V trimmed by 0 bases and J by 7 bases, 4 bases remained unmatched. The CDR3 nucleotides are TGTGCCACCAGCAGAGAACGGACAGGGACTGGCTACACCTTC. It encodes CATSRERTGTGYTF.

Only a few counts were recorded for this clonotype. The J gene is TRBJ2-5, the V gene TRBV15, with 7 nucleotides matching TRBD1. After removal of 4 bases from V and 2 bases from J, the junction contained 7 bases not matched to a gene. CDR1 LNHNV and CDR2 YYDKDF come from the germline V gene (reference sequence). This CDR3 has 15 amino acids. In DNA form, the CDR3 reads TGTGCCACCAGCACTCACAGGGGAGTTCAAGAGACCCAGTACTTC. It yields the protein CATSTHRGVQETQYF.

This chain connects TRBV11-2 to TRBJ2-2; D is perhaps TRBD2 (7 bases). Germline-derived CDR1 and CDR2 are SGHAT and FQNNGV. The CDR3 extends over 16 amino acids. The ends were cut back, 1 base at V and 3 bases at J, with 12 bases in the middle. The CDR3 is CASSLGTAGHTGELFF. DNA of the CDR3: TGTGCCAGCAGCTTAGGGACAGCGGGACACACCGGGGAGCTGTTTTTT.

This clonotype was seen many times. The genes are TRBV5-1 and TRBJ1-1; no reliable D call. Trimming removed 0 bases from V and 1 base from J, with 10 bases in between. Germline V gene sequence: CDR1 SGHRS, CDR2 YFSETQ. CDR3 length: 15 amino acids. The CDR3 loop is CASSLAGKGNTEAFF. In DNA, the CDR3 is TGCGCCAGCAGCTTGGCCGGGAAGGGGAACACTGAAGCTTTCTTT.

This clonotype was observed a few times. The CDR3: CASSNRKGGMDNEQFF. CDR3 DNA: TGTGCCAGCAGCAACCGAAAGGGGGGCATGGACAATGAGCAGTTCTTC. V usage is TRBV7-9 and J usage is TRBJ2-1, with D possibly being TRBD1 or TRBD2 (6 bases each). V was clipped by 5 bases and J by 5 bases, with 19 bases between them. The germline V gene has CDR1 SEHNR and CDR2 FQNEAQ (reference sequence). The CDR3 runs to 16 residues. Using reference TRBV7-9 and TRBJ2-1 for the parts outside the CDR3, the full variable domain is DTGVSQNPRHKITKRGQNVTFRCDPISEHNRLYWYRQTLGQGPEFLTYFQNEAQLEKSRLLSDRFSAERPKGSFSTLEIQRTEQGDSAMYLCASSNRKGGMDNEQFFGPGTRLTVL.

The rearrangement links TRBV12-3 or TRBV12-4 to TRBJ2-7; tentatively, D is TRBD1 (6 bases). The CDR3 totals 17 residues. V dropped 2 bases and J dropped 0 bases, with 17 bases sitting between them. The CDR3 nucleotides are TGTGCCAGCAGTTTAAGTTTCTTGGTAGGGGGCTCCTACGAGCAGTACTTC. It specifies CASSLSFLVGGSYEQYF.

This chain's CDR3 is CAISDPGTGNYGYTF. DNA for the CDR3: TGTGCCATCAGTGACCCCGGGACAGGGAACTATGGCTACACCTTC. This sequence joins TRBV10-3 and TRBJ1-2; 9 bases match TRBD1. The CDR3 extends over 15 amino acids. The V gene end was trimmed by 3 bases and the J gene end by 2 bases; junction bases not matched to a gene: 4. Germline CDR1 and CDR2: ENHRY and SYGVKD.

The rearrangement uses TRBV20-1 and TRBJ2-2; perhaps TRBD1 as D (6 bases). This CDR3 has 13 residues. V lost 8 bases and J 1 base, leaving 11 bases between the germline ends. Germline lookup yields CDR1 DFQATT and CDR2 SNEGSKA (reference sequence). The CDR3 here is CSSLQGNTGELFF. In DNA, the CDR3 is TGCAGTTCCCTACAGGGGAACACCGGGGAGCTGTTTTTT.

The J gene is TRBJ2-2, the V gene TRBV18; D may be TRBD1 or TRBD2 (5 bases each). Trimming stripped 0 bases from V and 1 base from J, with 9 bases between. The CDR3 contains 16 residues. Germline CDR1 and CDR2: KGHSH and LQKENI. This CDR3 is CASSPPRGRNTGELFF. CDR3 in DNA: TGTGCCAGCTCACCACCGAGGGGTAGGAACACCGGGGAGCTGTTTTTT.

V usage is TRBV28 and J usage is TRBJ1-2; D may be TRBD1 (5 bases). CDR3 length equals 15 residues. Germline CDR1 is MDHEN and CDR2 is SYDVKM. V was shortened by 3 bases and J by 3 bases, with 14 bases between the two germline ends. The CDR3 reads CASSFGSLGDYGYTF. The DNA for the CDR3 is TGTGCCAGCAGTTTCGGTTCCCTGGGGGACTATGGCTACACCTTC.

This clonotype turned up a few times. The V and J genes are TRBV4-1 and TRBJ2-1; D gene unclear. This CDR3 region has 14 residues. V was clipped by 3 bases and J by 2 bases, with 8 bases between them. CDR1 and CDR2 from the germline V gene are MGHRA and YSYEKL. CDR3 nucleotide sequence: TGCGCCAGCAGCCATCCCCTGGCCTACAATGAGCAGTTCTTC. This gives the protein CASSHPLAYNEQFF.

The chain recombines TRBV20-1 with TRBJ1-5; D is undetermined. Germline CDR1 is DFQATT and CDR2 is SNEGSKA (reference sequence). The CDR3 has 14 residues. Between the trimmed V and J ends, which lost 6 bases and 2 bases, there was a span of 14 bases. This CDR3 reads CSAGRRSGNQPQHF. In nucleotides, the CDR3 is TGCAGTGCCGGACGGCGGAGCGGCAATCAGCCCCAGCATTTT.

This clonotype has only a few counts. V is TRBV7-9 and J is TRBJ2-7; 10 bases are shared with TRBD1. Per germline, CDR1 SEHNR and CDR2 FQNEAQ (reference sequence). The CDR3 has 15 amino acids. V shed 6 bases and J 0 bases; nucleotides not matched to a gene: 5. The CDR3 sequence: CASSQTGGFSYEQYF. DNA for the CDR3: TGTGCCAGCAGTCAGACAGGGGGCTTCTCCTACGAGCAGTACTTC.

This clonotype showed up just a few times. This chain links TRBV18 with TRBJ1-5; D remains unclear. The germline V gene has CDR1 KGHSH and CDR2 LQKENI. V was shortened by 8 bases and J by 5 bases, with 16 bases between the two germline ends. The CDR3 runs 14 residues. The CDR3 here is CASHEGRLDQPQHF. In nucleotides, the CDR3 is TGTGCCAGCCACGAAGGCCGGTTGGATCAGCCCCAGCATTTT.

The chain uses TRBV7-9 and TRBJ1-1; D is unclear. Germline assignment: CDR1 SEHNR and CDR2 FQNEAQ (reference sequence). The CDR3 covers 14 residues. Trimming left V 6 bases short and J 1 base short, with 12 bases between. Here the CDR3 reads CASSQTFSNTEAFF. The CDR3 coding sequence is TGTGCCAGCAGTCAAACATTCTCGAACACTGAAGCTTTCTTT.

This chain connects TRBV12-3 or TRBV12-4 to TRBJ2-1; the D gene is possibly TRBD1 (6 bases). Trimming took off 6 bases at V and 6 bases at J, with 12 bases between the two ends. This CDR3 has 13 residues. The CDR3 DNA reads as TGTGCCAGCAGCTCAGGACAGCTCAATGAGCAGTTCTTC. Its translation: CASSSGQLNEQFF.

The gene calls are TRBV6-4 and TRBJ1-1; no firm D call. There are 14 residues in the CDR3. The V and J ends lost 2 bases and 1 base respectively, with 8 bases between them. CDR1 and CDR2 (germline): MRHNA, SNTAGT. This CDR3 is CASSDLPWNTEAFF. CDR3 nucleotide sequence: TGTGCCAGCAGTGACCTCCCATGGAACACTGAAGCTTTCTTT.

The chain links TRBV5-1 to TRBJ2-2; 7 bases fit TRBD1. Germline V lookup: CDR1 SGHRS, CDR2 YFSETQ. The CDR3 is 14 amino acids. Losses at the gene ends were 4 bases for V and 7 bases for J; bases not matched to a gene: 7. The CDR3 region is CASSGDRLDGELFF. The CDR3 DNA reads TGCGCCAGCAGCGGGGACAGACTTGACGGGGAGCTGTTTTTT.

This clonotype was observed at least ten times. The chain has TRBV25-1 and TRBJ2-7; D remains unclear. Germline assignment: CDR1 MGHDK and CDR2 SYGVNS. V lost 3 bases and J 5 bases, leaving 14 bases between the germline ends. The CDR3 is 14 amino acids. As DNA, the CDR3 is TGTGCCAGCAGTGATTGGTGGAAGGAAGACGAGCAGTACTTC. This sequence encodes CASSDWWKEDEQYF.

A few counts support this clonotype. J is TRBJ2-7 and V is TRBV10-3; D remains ambiguous. There are 14 residues in the CDR3. Germline CDR1 and CDR2: ENHRY and SYGVKD. V dropped 2 bases and J dropped 5 bases, with 13 bases sitting between them. The CDR3 here is CAISEAGASDEQYF. CDR3 nucleotide sequence: TGTGCCATCAGTGAGGCCGGCGCTTCGGACGAGCAGTACTTC.

The table lists this clonotype with a few counts. The rearrangement uses TRBV21-1 and TRBJ2-5. TRBV21-1 is an annotated pseudogene. The CDR3 extends over 14 amino acids. The CDR3, as DNA: TGTGCCAGCAGGCTTAACCGGGTCCAAGAGACCCAGTACTTC. Protein sequence: CASRLNRVQETQYF.

The chain carries TRBV20-1 and TRBJ1-2; maybe TRBD1 (5 bases). Trimming left V 5 bases short and J 0 bases short, with 7 bases between. The CDR3 length is 12 residues. Germline V gene data show CDR1 as DFQATT and CDR2 as SNEGSKA (reference sequence). The CDR3, as DNA: TGCAGTGCTGCGGGGCCTAACTATGGCTACACCTTC. Its protein product is CSAAGPNYGYTF.